The rows below give T cell receptor beta chains drawn from one sample of a study of OX40 agonist ivuxolimab in advanced cancers. The data were produced by immunoSEQ multiplex PCR, yet TCRdb's version contains in-frame clones alone and is incomplete. The top ten hold around 0.76% of the sample, which has roughly 90,000 clones, roughly 90% seen once. This material consisted of CD4+ or CD8+ T cells sorted from blood, taken in a trial of the OX40 agonist ivuxolimab. These TCRs come from an adult with an advanced solid tumor such as melanoma, head and neck, liver or kidney cancer. Each CDR3 is given with its conserved first and last residue. The D gene is left open where the match is weak. Clone size, where shown, is once, few, many, or a class for clones that have expanded.

d_call clone_size j_call v_call cdr3_nt cdr3_aa
TRBD2 - TRBJ2-1 TRBV7-2 TGTGCCAGCAGCTACCTCTCCGGGGGGTCCCCCAATGAGCAGTTCTTC CASSYLSGGSPNEQFF
TRBD2 - TRBJ2-5 TRBV5-1 TGCGCCAGCAGCTTGCTCGGGACTAACCAAGAGACCCAGTACTTC CASSLLGTNQETQYF
- - TRBJ1-2 TRBV15 TGTGCCACCAGCTTCCACAGGTTAGGGGACTATGGCTACACCTTC CATSFHRLGDYGYTF
TRBD2 - TRBJ2-7 TRBV7-2 TGTGCCAGCAGCTTCGGGGGGGCTTACGAGCAGTACTTC CASSFGGAYEQYF
- - TRBJ2-3 TRBV18 TGTGCCAGCTCACCCTGGGATCGCACAGATACGCAGTATTTT CASSPWDRTDTQYF
TRBD1 - TRBJ1-4 TRBV7-9 TGTGCCAGCAGCTTAGACAGGGGACGGGGTGAAAAACTGTTTTTT CASSLDRGRGEKLFF
TRBD2 - TRBJ2-7 TRBV28 TGTGCCAGCAGTTTAAAACTAGCGGGGTACTACGAGCAGTACTTC CASSLKLAGYYEQYF
- - TRBJ2-3 TRBV30 TGTGCCTGGACCGGCAGTGGCCTAAGCACAGATACGCAGTATTTT CAWTGSGLSTDTQYF
- - TRBJ2-1 TRBV6-1 TGTGCCAGCAGTGAAGGCAGGAGCAATGAGCAGTTCTTC CASSEGRSNEQFF
TRBD1 - TRBJ1-1 TRBV18 TGTGCCAGCTCACTGGGACAGGGGAGGGAAGCTTTCTTT CASSLGQGREAFF
TRBD1 - TRBJ2-5 TRBV10-3 TGTGCCATCCGGACAGGACAACAAGAGACCCAGTACTTC CAIRTGQQETQYF
- - TRBJ2-2 TRBV28 TGTGCCAGCTGTGAGGGCGCGAACACCGGGGAGCTGTTTTTT CASCEGANTGELFF
TRBD2 - TRBJ2-1 TRBV19 TGTGCCAGTAGTGGACTAGCCAATGAGCAGTTCTTC CASSGLANEQFF
- - TRBJ1-2 TRBV29-1 TGCAGCGTTAGGCAGCACGCAGAGAACTATGGCTACACCTTC CSVRQHAENYGYTF
TRBD1 - TRBJ1-2 TRBV5-1 TGCGCCAGCAGCTTAACAGGGGGCCAGGGCTACACCTTC CASSLTGGQGYTF
- - TRBJ1-2 TRBV6-5 TGTGCCAGCCGAAAGGACACTTGGAATCGATATGGCTACACCTTC CASRKDTWNRYGYTF
- - TRBJ1-1 TRBV18 TGTGCCAGCTCACCACCGGTCGGGTCGGACACTGAAGCTTTCTTT CASSPPVGSDTEAFF
- - TRBJ1-4 TRBV28 TGTGCCAGCAGCACTCCGACGGAAAAACTGTTTTTT CASSTPTEKLFF
- - TRBJ1-2 TRBV6-5 TGTGCCAGCAGTTATCAGGGGAGAGGCATCGGCTACACCTTC CASSYQGRGIGYTF
TRBD1 - TRBJ1-3 TRBV7-2 TGTGCCAGCAGCTTAGTAACAGGGGCTGGAAACACCATATATTTT CASSLVTGAGNTIYF
- - TRBJ1-1 TRBV30 TGTGCCTCCGATGGGGGGGCTGAAGCTTTCTTT CASDGGAEAFF
- - TRBJ1-1 TRBV10-3 TGTGCCATCGGAGCGGTCGGGAATTCTGAAGCTTTCTTT CAIGAVGNSEAFF
TRBD1 - TRBJ2-1 TRBV4-3 TGCGCCAGCAGTTCCACCGACAGGGAAGTTGAGCAGTTCTTC CASSSTDREVEQFF
- few TRBJ1-6 TRBV18 TGTGCCAGCCAAGTTCGTCGAGGGGCTGATTCACCCCTCCACTTT CASQVRRGADSPLHF
TRBD1 - TRBJ1-1 TRBV28 TGTGCCAGCAGAACAGACAGGGCTGAAGCTTTCTTT CASRTDRAEAFF
- - TRBJ1-1 TRBV28 TGTGCCAGCACCGTTCCTAAGGGTGAAGCTTTCTTT CASTVPKGEAFF
- - TRBJ1-1 TRBV12-2 TGTGCAAGTCGCTCGCTCTGGATGAACACTGAAGCTTTCTTT CASRSLWMNTEAFF
- - TRBJ2-4 TRBV5-1 TGCGCCAGCAGCTTGGGCCAGGGCATTCAGTACTTC CASSLGQGIQYF
- - TRBJ1-2 TRBV7-9 TGTGCCAGCAAGCGGGTGAGAGGCTACACCTTC CASKRVRGYTF
TRBD1 - TRBJ2-7 TRBV6-1 TGTGCCAGCAGTGAAGCGCACGGACAGGGCTACGAGCAGTACTTC CASSEAHGQGYEQYF
- - TRBJ2-3 TRBV2 TGTGCCAGCAGGGCGGACATCGATACGCAGTATTTT CASRADIDTQYF
- - TRBJ2-7 TRBV6-5 TGTGCCAGCAGTTACTCCCGGGGCTACGAGCAGTACTTC CASSYSRGYEQYF
TRBD1 - TRBJ2-7 TRBV2 TGTGCCAGCAGTACTACAGGGGGCGAGCAGTACTTC CASSTTGGEQYF
TRBD1 - TRBJ1-5 TRBV6-4 TGTGCCAGCAGTAGAGACAGGGGCGGATGGGACAATCAGCCCCAGCATTTT CASSRDRGGWDNQPQHF
- - TRBJ1-2 TRBV25-1 TGTGCCAGCAGTGATCCCCGACAGCTAGCTAACTATGGCTACACCTTC CASSDPRQLANYGYTF
TRBD1 - TRBJ2-2 TRBV4-1 TGCGCCAGCAGACAATGGACAGGGGAGGGCCGCACCGGGGAGCTGTTTTTT CASRQWTGEGRTGELFF
- few TRBJ1-5 TRBV6-6 TGTGCCAGCAGTTTTACGATTTCTAGCAATCAGCCCCAGCATTTT CASSFTISSNQPQHF
- - TRBJ1-1 TRBV7-2 TGTGCCAGCAGCTTATCGGGGAGGGTTAGGAGCACTGAAGCTTTCTTT CASSLSGRVRSTEAFF
TRBD1 - TRBJ1-1 TRBV7-2 TGTGCCAGCAGCATTGTACAGGGGTTGAACACTGAAGCTTTCTTT CASSIVQGLNTEAFF
- - TRBJ1-1 TRBV11-1 TGTGCCAGCAGCTTAGTTAAGAGCACTGAAGCTTTCTTT CASSLVKSTEAFF
- - TRBJ2-1 TRBV19 TGTGCCAGTAGGGAATCCAGGGTGGACTACAACAATGAGCAGTTCTTC CASRESRVDYNNEQFF
TRBD1 - TRBJ2-3 TRBV7-9 TGTGCCAGCAGCGCCAGGGGGCTCGGCACAGATACGCAGTATTTT CASSARGLGTDTQYF
- - TRBJ1-5 TRBV28 TGTGCCAGCAGTTTAGCCCAGGGACCCTCGAGGCAGCCCCAGCATTTT CASSLAQGPSRQPQHF
TRBD1 - TRBJ2-2 TRBV18 TGTGCCAGCTCACAGGACAGGGGAATCGCCGGGACGAGGGAGCTGTTTTTT CASSQDRGIAGTRELFF
TRBD1 - TRBJ2-6 TRBV7-2 TGTGCCAGCAGCGCCGGGACAGGGACTCCTGGGGCCAACGTCCTGACTTTC CASSAGTGTPGANVLTF
- - TRBJ1-2 TRBV18 TGTGCCAGCTCACCAGGGGAACCTAACTATGGCTACACCTTC CASSPGEPNYGYTF
- - TRBJ1-2 TRBV4-3 TGCGCCAGCAGCCTCAGGGGAGCAAACTATGGCTACACCTTC CASSLRGANYGYTF
- - TRBJ1-2 TRBV7-9 TGTGCCAGCAGCCGAGGGGGGCAGGTTGGTTATGGCTACACCTTC CASSRGGQVGYGYTF
- - TRBJ1-2 TRBV7-6 TGTGCCAGCAGCCTGGCGGAGGGGGGATATGGCTACACCTTC CASSLAEGGYGYTF
TRBD1 - TRBJ2-6 TRBV4-3 TGCGCCAGCAGCCAAGATCTCGCGGGACAGGGTTTAGGCGGGGCCAACGTCCTGACTTTC CASSQDLAGQGLGGANVLTF
TRBD2 - TRBJ2-5 TRBV11-2 TGTGCCAGCAGCTTCGGCGGGGGGGGAGAGACCCAGTACTTC CASSFGGGGETQYF
- - TRBJ1-5 TRBV6-6 TGTGCCAGCAGTTCCGCCGGGGGGGGAGGCAATCAGCCCCAGCATTTT CASSSAGGGGNQPQHF
- - TRBJ2-4 TRBV11-2 TGTGCCAGCAGCTTAGTGGGGCTAGCCAAAAACATTCAGTACTTC CASSLVGLAKNIQYF
- - TRBJ2-7 TRBV10-2 TGCGCCAGCAGTGAGCAGGGTGACGAGCAGTACTTC CASSEQGDEQYF
TRBD1 - TRBJ1-6 TRBV7-2 TGTGCCAGCAGCTTGGGGACAGGCCTGACGGATGGAACAAATTCACCCCTCCACTTT CASSLGTGLTDGTNSPLHF